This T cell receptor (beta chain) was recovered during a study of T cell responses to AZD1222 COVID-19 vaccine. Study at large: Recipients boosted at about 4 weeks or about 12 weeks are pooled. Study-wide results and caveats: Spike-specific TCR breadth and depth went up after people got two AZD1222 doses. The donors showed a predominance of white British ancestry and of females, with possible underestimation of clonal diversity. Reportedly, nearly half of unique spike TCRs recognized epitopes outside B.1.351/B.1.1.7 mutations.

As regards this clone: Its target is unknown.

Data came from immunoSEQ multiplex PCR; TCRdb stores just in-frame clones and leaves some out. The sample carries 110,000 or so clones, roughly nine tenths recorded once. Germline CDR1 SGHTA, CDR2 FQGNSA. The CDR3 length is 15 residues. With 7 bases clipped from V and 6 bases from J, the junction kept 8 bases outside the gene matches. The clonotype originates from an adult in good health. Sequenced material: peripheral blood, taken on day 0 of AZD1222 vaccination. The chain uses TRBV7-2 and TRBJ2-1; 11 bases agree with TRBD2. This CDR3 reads CASTVLAGGGNEQFF. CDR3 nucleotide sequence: TGTGCCAGCACCGTTCTAGCGGGAGGCGGCAATGAGCAGTTCTTC.